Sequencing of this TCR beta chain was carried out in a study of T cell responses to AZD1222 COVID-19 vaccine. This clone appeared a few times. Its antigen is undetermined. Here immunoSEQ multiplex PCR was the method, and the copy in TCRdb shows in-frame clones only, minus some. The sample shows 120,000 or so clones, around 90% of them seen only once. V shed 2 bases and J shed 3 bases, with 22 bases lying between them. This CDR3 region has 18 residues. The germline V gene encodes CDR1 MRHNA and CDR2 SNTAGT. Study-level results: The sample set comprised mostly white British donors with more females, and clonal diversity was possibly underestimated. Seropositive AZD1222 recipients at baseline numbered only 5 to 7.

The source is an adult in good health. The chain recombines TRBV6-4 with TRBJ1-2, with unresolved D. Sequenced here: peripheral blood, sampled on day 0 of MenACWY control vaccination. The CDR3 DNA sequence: TGTGCCAGCAGTGACGTCGCCTCCCCCTTACCGGCTGACTATGGCTACACCTTC. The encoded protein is CASSDVASPLPADYGYTF.